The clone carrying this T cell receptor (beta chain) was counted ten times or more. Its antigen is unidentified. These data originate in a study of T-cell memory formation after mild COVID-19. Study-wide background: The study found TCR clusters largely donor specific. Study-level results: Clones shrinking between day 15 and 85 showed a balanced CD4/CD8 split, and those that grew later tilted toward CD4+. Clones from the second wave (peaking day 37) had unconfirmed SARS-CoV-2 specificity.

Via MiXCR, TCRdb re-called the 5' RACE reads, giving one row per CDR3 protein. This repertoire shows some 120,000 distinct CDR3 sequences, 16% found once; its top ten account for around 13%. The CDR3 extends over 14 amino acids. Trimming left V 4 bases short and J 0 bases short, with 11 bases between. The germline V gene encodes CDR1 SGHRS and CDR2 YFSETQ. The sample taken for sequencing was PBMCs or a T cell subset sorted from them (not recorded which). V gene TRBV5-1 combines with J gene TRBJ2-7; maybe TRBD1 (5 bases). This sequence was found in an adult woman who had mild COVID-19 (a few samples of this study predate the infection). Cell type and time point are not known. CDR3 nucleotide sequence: TGCGCCAGCAGCGACGACAGAATCTCCTACGAGCAGTACTTC. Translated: CASSDDRISYEQYF. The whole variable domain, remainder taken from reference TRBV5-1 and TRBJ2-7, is KAGVTQTPRYLIKTRGQQVTLSCSPISGHRSVSWYQQTPGQGLQFLFEYFSETQRNKGNFPGRFSGRQFSNSRSEMNVSTLELGDSALYLCASSDDRISYEQYFGPGTRLTVT.